These T cell receptor beta chains were read from a single sample in a study of T cell repertoires in cytomegalovirus infection. In TCRdb, the reads were re-called with MiXCR into one record per CDR3 protein. The sample gives hundreds of thousands of distinct CDR3 sequences, roughly a sixth of which show up once; more than 10% is in the top ten. The sample taken for sequencing was PBMCs. The receptors shown here come from a human donor in good health (CMV status not recorded). Some clones in this sample may be carry-over from other donors' samples. The CDR3 runs from the conserved cysteine through the conserved F or W. A D gene is named only where the DNA matches it firmly. Clone size appears in some rows only: once, few, many, or a class for an expanded clone.

d_call clone_size j_call v_call cdr3_aa cdr3_nt
TRBD2 many TRBJ2-7 TRBV6-5 CASSYSMGGSSYEQYF TGTGCCAGCAGTTACTCGATGGGGGGGAGCTCCTACGAGCAGTACTTC
TRBD1 many TRBJ2-7 TRBV7-2 CASRMDRNSYEQYF TGTGCCAGCAGGATGGACAGGAACTCCTACGAGCAGTACTTC
. many TRBJ2-5 TRBV19 CASSPRDSYMQETQYF TGTGCCAGTAGTCCCCGGGACTCCTATATGCAAGAGACCCAGTACTTC
. many TRBJ2-2 TRBV5-1 CASSLGQTNTGELFF TGCGCCAGCAGCTTGGGGCAGACGAACACCGGGGAGCTGTTTTTT
. . TRBJ1-1 TRBV4-1 CASSLHGGQMNTEAFF TGCGCCAGCAGCTTACACGGAGGGCAGATGAACACTGAAGCTTTCTTT
TRBD1 few TRBJ2-7 TRBV4-2 CASSQEGQGPYEQYF TGTGCCAGCAGCCAAGAGGGACAGGGTCCCTACGAGCAGTACTTC
. many TRBJ1-1 TRBV12-3/TRBV12-4 CASSFVRSEAFF TGTGCCAGCAGTTTTGTCCGGAGTGAAGCTTTCTTT
. . TRBJ2-7 TRBV12-3/TRBV12-4 CASSLVGGPYEQYF TGTGCCAGCAGTTTAGTGGGGGGCCCCTACGAGCAGTACTTC
. . TRBJ2-2 TRBV19 CASMVGPAGAAGELFF TGTGCCAGTATGGTTGGCCCTGCGGGGGCGGCCGGGGAGCTGTTTTTT
TRBD1 few TRBJ2-5 TRBV6-2/TRBV6-3 CASSYTWTGRTQYF TGTGCCAGCAGTTACACCTGGACAGGTCGGACCCAGTACTTC
TRBD2 few TRBJ2-7 TRBV2 CASRDPGLALSYEQYF TGTGCCAGCAGGGATCCGGGACTAGCCTTATCCTACGAGCAGTACTTC
. once TRBJ2-6 TRBV7-9 CASSLETASAGANVLTF TGTGCCAGCAGCTTAGAAACAGCCTCGGCTGGGGCCAACGTCCTGACTTTC
. few TRBJ1-2 TRBV18 CASSQDSRSGYTF TGTGCCAGCTCTCAGGACAGCCGTTCCGGCTACACCTTC
. many TRBJ1-1 TRBV5-1 CASSMTGTRDGEAFF TGCGCCAGCAGCATGACCGGGACCCGGGACGGGGAAGCTTTCTTT
TRBD1 many TRBJ1-2 TRBV29-1 CSVENQNGFWTGYYGYTF TGCAGCGTTGAAAACCAGAACGGATTCTGGACAGGGTACTATGGCTACACCTTC
TRBD1 many TRBJ1-1 TRBV25-1 CASSESGTGASLKAFF TGTGCCAGCAGTGAATCAGGAACAGGGGCTTCGCTCAAGGCTTTCTTT
TRBD2 many TRBJ2-1 TRBV7-2 CASSFGGALGNEQFF TGTGCCAGCAGCTTCGGGGGGGCCCTCGGCAATGAGCAGTTCTTC
. . TRBJ1-3 TRBV27 CASSPQGISGNTIYF TGTGCCAGCAGTCCGCAGGGAATCTCTGGAAACACCATATATTTT
. . TRBJ2-5 TRBV5-1 CASRLSGPAEETQYF .
TRBD2 many TRBJ2-5 TRBV7-2 CASSFGGGSEETQYF TGTGCCAGCAGCTTCGGCGGGGGGTCGGAAGAGACCCAGTACTTC
TRBD1 many TRBJ1-5 TRBV6-5 CASSSGTGGQPQHF TGTGCCAGCAGTTCGGGGACAGGGGGACAGCCCCAGCATTTT
. . TRBJ2-1 TRBV7-6 CASSLPLANEQFF TGTGCCAGCAGCTTACCGTTGGCCAATGAGCAGTTCTTC
TRBD2 many TRBJ2-1 TRBV10-3 CAISESSPRGTGTRLVKEQFF TGTGCCATCAGTGAGTCCTCCCCCCGGGGAACCGGGACTAGATTAGTGAAGGAGCAGTTCTTC
. many TRBJ1-4 TRBV7-2 CASSLGPHRIGEKLFF TGTGCCAGCAGCTTAGGCCCACACCGAATAGGAGAAAAACTGTTTTTT
. . TRBJ1-2 TRBV6-5 CASSYSARNYGYTF TGTGCCAGCAGTTACTCGGCAAGAAACTATGGCTACACCTTC
. few TRBJ2-7 TRBV10-3 CAIRRTRELIEVDEQYF TGTGCCATCAGACGGACCAGGGAATTAATTGAGGTGGACGAGCAGTACTTC
TRBD1 many TRBJ1-5 TRBV7-2 CASSNGGTGFNQPQHF TGTGCCAGCAGCAACGGTGGGACAGGTTTTAATCAGCCCCAGCATTTT
TRBD1 few TRBJ1-2 TRBV20-1 CSAREPGQAGYTF TGCAGTGCTAGGGAACCGGGACAGGCTGGCTACACCTTC
TRBD1 many TRBJ2-2 TRBV4-1 CASSQEPGQGATGELFF TGCGCCAGCAGCCAAGAGCCGGGACAGGGGGCGACCGGGGAGCTGTTTTTT
TRBD1 few TRBJ1-2 TRBV9 CASSRQGHGGYTF TGTGCCAGCAGCCGACAGGGACATGGTGGCTACACCTTC
. . TRBJ2-5 TRBV7-2 CASSPPLATQYF TGTGCCAGCAGCCCCCCTCTCGCGACCCAGTACTTC
. many TRBJ1-1 TRBV27 CASSLGASSNTEAFF TGTGCCAGCAGTCTTGGCGCGTCATCGAACACTGAAGCTTTCTTT
. many TRBJ2-7 TRBV7-2 CASSLDGRWGADEQYF TGTGCCAGCAGCTTAGATGGTCGTTGGGGGGCCGACGAGCAGTACTTC
. many TRBJ2-7 TRBV6-1 CASSHPGPTYEQYF TGTGCCAGCAGCCACCCGGGACCTACCTACGAGCAGTACTTC
. many TRBJ2-7 TRBV7-9 CASSPIDYEQYF TGTGCCAGCAGTCCTATCGACTACGAGCAGTACTTC
. . TRBJ2-7 TRBV20-1 CSAQRANEQYF TGCAGTGCTCAGCGGGCGAACGAGCAGTACTTC
TRBD1 . TRBJ2-7 TRBV6-5 CASSYDYRDRGFGEQYF TGTGCCAGCAGTTACGACTACCGGGACAGGGGGTTCGGAGAGCAGTACTTC
. many TRBJ2-3 TRBV7-2 CASSRRAVPNTDTQYF TGTGCCAGCAGCCGACGGGCAGTTCCTAACACAGATACGCAGTATTTT
. . TRBJ2-7 TRBV4-2 CASSQEPGIGYYEQYF TGTGCCAGCAGCCAAGAGCCAGGGATCGGCTACTACGAGCAGTACTTC
. few TRBJ1-6 TRBV6-2/TRBV6-3 CASSYGATSGSPLHF TGTGCCAGCAGTTACGGCGCTACCTCGGGGTCACCCCTCCACTTT
TRBD1 many TRBJ1-1 TRBV5-1 CASSGDRGTEAFF TGCGCCAGCAGCGGGGACAGGGGAACTGAAGCTTTCTTT
TRBD2 many TRBJ2-7 TRBV7-2 CASSSSSGGYEQYF TGTGCCAGCAGCTCCTCTAGCGGGGGGTACGAGCAGTACTTC
. . TRBJ2-5 TRBV20-1 CSAILGPQETQYF TGCAGTGCTATACTAGGGCCCCAAGAGACCCAGTACTTC
. few TRBJ2-5 TRBV28 CASSSEGAGETQYF TGTGCCAGCAGTTCAGAGGGAGCAGGGGAGACCCAGTACTTC
. few TRBJ2-2 TRBV4-3 CASSQDFGRAVGAGELFF TGCGCCAGCAGCCAAGATTTCGGCAGGGCAGTTGGGGCCGGGGAGCTGTTTTTT
. . TRBJ1-5 TRBV6-1 CASSTGTGVLQPQHF TGTGCCAGTAGCACCGGGACGGGGGTGTTGCAGCCCCAGCATTTT
TRBD1 many TRBJ2-5 TRBV7-9 CASSLGTGYRETQYF TGTGCCAGCAGCCTCGGGACAGGGTATCGAGAGACCCAGTACTTC
. many TRBJ2-7 TRBV7-6 CASSPGTQNSYEQYF TGTGCCAGCAGCCCCGGGACACAGAACAGCTACGAGCAGTACTTC
. . TRBJ2-7 TRBV27 CASSLLGQAHSYEQYF TGTGCCAGCAGTTTACTAGGGCAGGCGCACTCCTACGAGCAGTACTTC